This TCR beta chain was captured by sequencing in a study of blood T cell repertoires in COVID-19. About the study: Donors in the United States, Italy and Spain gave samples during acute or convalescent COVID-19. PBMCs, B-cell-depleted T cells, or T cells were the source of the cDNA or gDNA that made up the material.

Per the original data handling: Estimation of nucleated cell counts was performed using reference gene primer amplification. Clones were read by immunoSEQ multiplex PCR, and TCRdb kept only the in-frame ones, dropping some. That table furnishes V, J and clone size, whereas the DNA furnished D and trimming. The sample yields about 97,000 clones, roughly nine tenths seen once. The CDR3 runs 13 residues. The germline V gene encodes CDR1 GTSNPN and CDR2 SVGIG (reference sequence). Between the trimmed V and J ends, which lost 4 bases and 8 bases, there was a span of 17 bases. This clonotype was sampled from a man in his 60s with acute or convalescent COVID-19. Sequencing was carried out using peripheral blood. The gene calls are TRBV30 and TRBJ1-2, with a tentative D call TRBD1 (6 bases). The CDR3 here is CAWNSGEGGGYTF. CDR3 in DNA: TGTGCCTGGAACTCAGGGGAGGGGGGCGGCTACACCTTC.